Below are 22 T cell receptor beta chains sequenced from a single sample in a study of naive and memory T cell subsets. Both TRBC1 and TRBC2 were covered by a beta constant-region primer of two equimolar oligonucleotides. Four rounds of PCR amplified the ligated cDNA using nested alpha and beta constant-region primers plus SP2. TCRdb fed the UMI-ligation and nested PCR reads into MiXCR, producing one record per CDR3 protein. Found here are just over 80,000 distinct CDR3 sequences, 9% of them singletons; the top ten hold 1.2%. The sequenced sample was naive CD8+ T cells from blood. All receptors derive from a human donor in good health.

Ten or more counts support this clonotype. The rearrangement uses TRBV5-6 and TRBJ2-1, with TRBD2 matching 14 bases. Germline CDR1 SGHDT, CDR2 YYEEEE. Germline trimming cut 4 bases from V and 8 bases from J; bases unmatched to any gene: 8. The CDR3 spans 16 residues. CDR3 sequence (DNA): TGTGCCAGCAGCCCCGCCGGGACTAGCGGGAGCCATGAGCAGTTCTTC. Protein: CASSPAGTSGSHEQFF.

This chain links TRBV9 with TRBJ2-7; the D is unclear. V gave up 3 bases and J gave up 0 bases, with 7 bases separating them. The CDR3 extends over 13 amino acids. Looked up from germline, CDR1 is SGDLS and CDR2 is YYNGEE. CDR3 coding DNA: TGTGCCAGCAGCGACCGGAACTCCTACGAGCAGTACTTC. Its translation: CASSDRNSYEQYF.

The chain employs TRBV6-5 and TRBJ1-5; D unresolved. CDR1 and CDR2 from the germline V gene are MNHEY and SVGAGI. This CDR3 is built from 13 residues. V was pared by 0 bases and J by 7 bases, with 7 bases between. The CDR3 protein is CASSYSASQPQHF. The CDR3 DNA is TGTGCCAGCAGTTACTCAGCAAGCCAGCCCCAGCATTTT.

The chain links TRBV5-4 to TRBJ2-5; perhaps TRBD2 as D (5 bases). The CDR3 covers 14 residues. Germline loops: CDR1 SGHNT, CDR2 YYREEE (reference sequence). With 1 base removed from V and 5 bases from J, the gap between germline ends came to 12 bases. The CDR3 reads CASSLLSGLETQYF. CDR3 nucleotides: TGTGCCAGCAGCTTGCTCTCGGGGTTGGAGACCCAGTACTTC.

This clonotype was seen repeatedly, ten times or more. V gene TRBV7-9 combines with J gene TRBJ2-1; a weak D match, TRBD2 (6 bases). Trimming stripped 11 bases from V and 7 bases from J, with 6 bases between. There are 9 residues in the CDR3. The germline V gene has CDR1 SEHNR and CDR2 FQNEAQ (reference sequence). In nucleotides, the CDR3 is TGTGCCGCGGGGAATGAGCAGTTCTTC. It translates to CAAGNEQFF.

Ten or more counts support this clonotype. The rearrangement uses TRBV7-6 and TRBJ2-5; TRBD2 is a possible D gene (6 bases). In germline, CDR1 is SGHVS, CDR2 FNYEAQ. Trimming removed 5 bases from V and 1 base from J, with 17 bases in between. The CDR3 is made up of 16 amino acids. The CDR3 spells CASSPTDGGAQETQYF. As DNA, the CDR3 is TGTGCCAGCAGCCCCACTGATGGAGGGGCCCAAGAGACCCAGTACTTC. The full variable domain, rest sourced from reference TRBV7-6 and TRBJ2-5, is GAGVSQSPRYKVTKRGQDVALRCDPISGHVSLYWYRQALGQGPEFLTYFNYEAQQDKSGLPNDRFSAERPEGSISTLTIQRTEQRDSAMYRCASSPTDGGAQETQYFGPGTRLLVL.

This clonotype was observed many times. V is TRBV10-3 and J is TRBJ2-7, with D perhaps matching TRBD1 (6 bases). The germline V and J ends were trimmed by 3 bases and 2 bases, with 8 bases remaining between them. Germline CDR1 ENHRY, CDR2 SYGVKD. The CDR3 has 13 amino acids. The CDR3 nucleotides read TGTGCCATCAGTGATCAGGGGCCCTACGAGCAGTACTTC. Amino acid sequence: CAISDQGPYEQYF.

This clonotype has more than one count but fewer than ten. The chain recombines TRBV4-1 with TRBJ1-5, with unresolved D. The CDR3 loop spans 16 amino acids. Deletions cut 4 bases from V and 2 bases from J, with 15 bases between. The germline CDR1 and CDR2 sequences are MGHRA and YSYEKL. The CDR3 loop is CASSLRSGVGNQPQHF. CDR3 nucleotides: TGCGCCAGCAGCCTGAGGAGCGGGGTAGGCAATCAGCCCCAGCATTTT.

This clonotype was found a few times. DNA for the CDR3: TGTGCCAGCAGCTCTTCCGGGACAGGGGATTTCGGAGTGACCGGGGAGCTGTTTTTT. It codes for CASSSSGTGDFGVTGELFF. V and J are TRBV7-9 and TRBJ2-2; 10 bases map to TRBD1. The ends lost 4 bases at V and 5 bases at J; junction bases unmatched: 16. This CDR3 is built from 19 residues. The germline gives CDR1 SEHNR, CDR2 FQNEAQ (reference sequence).

This clonotype was detected only a few times. The chain couples TRBV29-1 to TRBJ2-7; 11 nucleotides agree with TRBD2. This CDR3 is built from 16 residues. The germline CDR1 and CDR2 sequences are SQVTM and ANQGSEA. V was pared by 4 bases and J by 1 base, with 9 bases of the junction left unmatched. CDR3 residues: CSVVSVSGRVSYEQYF. In DNA, the CDR3 is TGCAGCGTTGTATCCGTTAGCGGGAGGGTATCCTACGAGCAGTACTTC.

This clonotype was counted between two and nine times. J is TRBJ1-1 and V is TRBV28, with D perhaps matching TRBD1 (5 bases). Trimming shortened V by 3 bases and J by 0 bases, and 14 bases separated the two germline ends. Germline V CDR1 and CDR2: MDHEN, SYDVKM. There are 16 residues in the CDR3. The DNA of the CDR3 is TGTGCCAGCAGTTTTCTAGTAACAGGAATGAACACTGAAGCTTTCTTT. Residues: CASSFLVTGMNTEAFF.

This clonotype occurred many times. The gene calls are TRBV10-3 and TRBJ2-7; the match to TRBD2 covers 14 bases. The J segment lost 6 bases and the V segment lost 0 bases, leaving 1 base of the junction unmatched. Germline V gene lookup returns CDR1 ENHRY and CDR2 SYGVKD. The CDR3 sequence is 15 residues long. This chain's CDR3 is CAISESGLAGVEQYF. The CDR3 DNA follows: TGTGCCATCAGTGAGTCGGGACTAGCGGGAGTCGAGCAGTACTTC.

This clonotype was observed at least ten times. The chain carries TRBV7-7 and TRBJ2-5; D not certain. This CDR3 has 15 residues. Deletions cut 0 bases from V and 1 base from J, with 9 bases between. Germline assignment: CDR1 SSHAT and CDR2 FNYEAQ (reference sequence). The CDR3 coding sequence is TGTGCCAGCAGCTTAGCGCCCGGACGCCAAGAGACCCAGTACTTC. It is translated as CASSLAPGRQETQYF.

This clonotype has ten or more counts. This sequence joins TRBV12-3 or TRBV12-4 and TRBJ1-1; possible D gene TRBD1, 5 bases. CDR3 length: 14 amino acids. V gave up 6 bases and J gave up 6 bases, with 17 bases separating them. The CDR3 protein is CASSPGRGRAEAFF. The CDR3 DNA follows: TGTGCCAGCAGCCCCGGAAGGGGACGCGCTGAAGCTTTCTTT.

This clonotype came up many times. The chain is built from TRBV3-1 and TRBJ2-3; D might be TRBD1 (5 bases). Germline V gene data show CDR1 as LGHDT and CDR2 as YNNKEL (reference sequence). Trimming stripped 0 bases from V and 4 bases from J, with 8 bases between. This CDR3 comprises 14 residues. CDR3 sequence reads: CASSQDPRADTQYF. For the CDR3, the DNA is TGTGCCAGCAGCCAAGATCCCAGGGCAGATACGCAGTATTTT.

V gene TRBV3-1 combines with J gene TRBJ2-5; tentatively, D is TRBD2 (6 bases). The ends were cut back, 4 bases at V and 4 bases at J, with 13 bases in the middle. The germline V gene has CDR1 LGHDT and CDR2 YNNKEL (reference sequence). The CDR3 consists of 14 residues. CDR3 in amino acids: CASSPRLVGETQYF. The CDR3 DNA sequence: TGTGCCAGCAGCCCAAGACTAGTCGGAGAGACCCAGTACTTC.

Note on this clonotype: Just one base apart from a much larger clone, this may be a read error. The J gene is TRBJ2-7, the V gene TRBV28; TRBD1 agrees at 9 bases. The CDR3 spans 17 residues. The germline V gene encodes CDR1 MDHEN and CDR2 SYDVKM. Trimming at V came to 3 bases and at J to 5 bases, leaving 14 bases not matched to a gene. The CDR3 is CASSFSPSDRGGDEQYF. The CDR3 DNA is TGTGCCAGCAGTTTTTCCCCCTCGGACAGGGGAGGCGACGAGCAGTACTTC.

Points on this clonotype: Its ends do not fully match the called genes, so a read error is possible. CDR3 sequence: CVSSEAGLAGEQTQYF. DNA for the CDR3: TGTGTCAGCAGCGAAGCCGGACTAGCGGGAGAGCAGACCCAGTACTTC. This chain links TRBV14 with TRBJ2-5, with 13 positions matching TRBD2. The germline gives CDR1 SGHDN, CDR2 FVKESK. The CDR3 runs 16 residues.

This clonotype was detected many times. J is TRBJ2-2 and V is TRBV9, with 15 nucleotides matching TRBD2. Germline CDR1 SGDLS, CDR2 YYNGEE. This CDR3 has 18 amino acids. V trimming: 0 bases; J trimming: 5 bases; junction bases outside the gene matches: 5. The CDR3 DNA follows: TGTGCCAGCAGCGTAGATCGGACTAGCGGGAGGGTGACCGGGGAGCTGTTTTTT. Its translation is CASSVDRTSGRVTGELFF.

The V and J genes are TRBV10-3 and TRBJ2-6; no clear D. V lost 0 bases to trimming and J lost 0 bases, with 6 bases between them. From germline, CDR1 is ENHRY and CDR2 SYGVKD. CDR3 length equals 16 residues. The CDR3 nucleotides are TGTGCCATCAGTGAGTCTGGCGGCTCTGGGGCCAACGTCCTGACTTTC. This encodes CAISESGGSGANVLTF.

In its sample, this clonotype was seen many times. The chain combines TRBV24-1 with TRBJ2-2; either TRBD1 or TRBD2 may fit D (6 bases each). The CDR3 runs 17 residues. The V gene's germline CDR1 is KGHDR and CDR2 SFDVKD. Trimming removed 3 bases from V and 4 bases from J, with 17 bases in between. CDR3 DNA: TGTGCCACCAGTGATCCCTCTTCCAGGGGAGGCACCGGGGAGCTGTTTTTT. Translating gives CATSDPSSRGGTGELFF.

This rearrangement joins TRBV2 to TRBJ2-3; TRBD2 aligns across 10 bases. The CDR3 runs to 13 residues. From germline, CDR1 is SNHLY and CDR2 FYNNEI. The trim removed 9 bases at V and 4 bases at J, leaving 4 bases unmatched. The CDR3 coding sequence is TGTGCCAGTACTAGCGGGATGTCAGATACGCAGTATTTT. Residues: CASTSGMSDTQYF.